The clone carrying this T cell receptor (beta chain) has just a few counts. This entry is derived from a study of response to subunit inactivated influenza vaccine. This CDR3 contains 15 residues. Deletions cut 4 bases from V and 4 bases from J, with 15 bases between. Germline V gene sequence: CDR1 MGHRA, CDR2 YSYEKL. Using its own MiXCR run on the RT-PCR reads, TCRdb lists one record per CDR3 protein. The sample consists of more than 550,000 distinct CDR3 sequences, approximately 12% of them appearing once. This clonotype was obtained from a man in his fifties or sixties who received an inactivated influenza vaccine. The chain employs TRBV4-1 and TRBJ2-3, with a possible D match to TRBD2 (6 bases). The sequences come from PBMCs from blood, collected on the day of vaccination. CDR3 amino acids: CASSPRDSRADTQYF. In DNA, the CDR3 is TGCGCCAGCAGCCCTCGGGACTCCCGCGCAGATACGCAGTATTTT.